The clone carrying this T cell receptor (beta chain) was picked up many times. As yet, its antigen is unknown. TCR beta CDR3 regions were amplified from RNA. Researchers ran a first-round RT-PCR on the TCR CDR3 using the HTBI primer set. In TCRdb, the multiplex PCR reads were re-called with MiXCR into one record per CDR3 protein. The data contain fewer than 250,000 distinct CDR3 sequences, roughly 15% of them singletons. This entry is derived from a study of T cells in Graves' hyperthyroidism and ophthalmopathy. General study findings and limits: Clonotypes that were expanded in thyroid above 0.001 mostly appeared in blood too.

Lactation, pregnancy, other autoimmune disease or uncontrolled infection excluded patients. Diagnostic assessment was based on clinical symptoms, serum thyroxine and TRAb, thyroid ultrasound and orbital computed tomography. The receptor was derived from a man over 45 with Graves' hyperthyroidism. The specimen was blood.

The CDR3 spells CASSPTSDNTGELFF. The DNA of the CDR3 is TGTGCCAGCAGCCCTACTAGCGACAACACCGGGGAGCTGTTTTTT. This chain joins TRBV3-1 and TRBJ2-2, with 7 bases matching TRBD2. V gave up 4 bases and J gave up 2 bases; unmatched junction bases: 4. The CDR3 contains 15 residues. Germline V gene sequence: CDR1 LGHDT, CDR2 YNNKEL (reference sequence).